Below are 11 T cell receptor beta chains sequenced from a single sample in a study of shared clonotypes between healthy human individuals (dated by TCRdb to 2020 to 2021). Receptor amplification or capture employed the immunoSEQ multiplex PCR assay. In its TCRdb copy, this immuneACCESS table keeps in-frame sequences only and misses some clones. Where compared with another copy, unresolved V genes explain less than half of these, and the others have no known cause. The sample table shows 2 million to 2.5 million clones, and approximately 94% are seen once. The ten most abundant clones make up approximately 0.13% of the sample. Material: naive CD4+ T cells sorted from blood. The cell subset or site label for this specimen denotes: CD45RA+ positively selected. The receptor set was obtained from a man aged 18-30 years in good health.

CDR3 bases: TGTGCCAGCAGGGGGCCCGGGACAGGGGCCGAAGCTTTCTTT. This sequence encodes CASRGPGTGAEAFF. The chain employs TRBV6-5 and TRBJ1-1; 10 bases line up with TRBD1. Germline values: CDR1 MNHEY, CDR2 SVGAGI. After removal of 6 bases from V and 8 bases from J, the junction contained 9 bases not matched to a gene. The CDR3 runs to 14 residues.

The gene calls are TRBV30 and TRBJ2-3; 11 bases match TRBD1. The CDR3 is made up of 21 amino acids. The germline V gene has CDR1 GTSNPN and CDR2 SVGIG (reference sequence). J lost 4 bases, V lost 8 bases, and 29 bases had no gene match. CDR3 protein: CAGGPFRTFTRDRGVADTQYF. CDR3 DNA: TGTGCCGGGGGCCCGTTCCGGACCTTCACCCGGGACAGGGGGGTCGCAGATACGCAGTATTTT.

This clone was seen only once. This sequence joins TRBV18 and TRBJ1-2, with 7 bases aligning to TRBD1. The CDR3 is made up of 15 amino acids. Germline trimming cut 3 bases from V and 4 bases from J; bases unmatched to any gene: 8. CDR1 is KGHSH and CDR2 is LQKENI in the germline V gene. The CDR3 protein is CASSPGPPGGYGYTF. The CDR3 region has the DNA TGTGCCAGCTCACCGGGCCCGCCAGGGGGCTATGGCTACACCTTC. Complete variable domain (other parts from reference TRBV18 and TRBJ1-2): NAGVMQNPRHLVRRRGQEARLRCSPMKGHSHVYWYRQLPEEGLKFMVYLQKENIIDESGMPKERFSAEFPKEGPSILRIQQVVRGDSAAYFCASSPGPPGGYGYTFGSGTRLTVV.

About this clone: Additional DNA sequences in this sample encode the identical CDR3. The V call is TRBV30, the J call TRBJ2-3; D is unresolved. Per the germline V gene, CDR1 is GTSNPN and CDR2 is SVGIG (reference sequence). The length of the CDR3 is 12 residues. Trimming shortened V by 0 bases and J by 3 bases, and 4 bases separated the two germline ends. The CDR3 loop is CAWSVGTDTQYF. For the CDR3, the DNA is TGTGCCTGGAGTGTAGGTACAGATACGCAGTATTTT.

As concerns this clone: Within the sample, other DNA sequences also encode this same CDR3. The V gene is TRBV5-1, the J gene TRBJ1-3; D uncertain. The CDR3 sequence is 14 residues long. V was cut by 4 bases and J by 1 base, with 9 bases left in between. From germline, CDR1 is SGHRS and CDR2 YFSETQ. CDR3 bases: TGCGCCAGCAGCCCGTTAGGATCTGGAAACACCATATATTTT. As protein: CASSPLGSGNTIYF.

The rearrangement links TRBV14 to TRBJ2-7; D call uncertain. Deletions cut 2 bases from V and 9 bases from J, with 11 bases between. The CDR3 is 12 residues long. Per germline, CDR1 SGHDN and CDR2 FVKESK. The CDR3 nucleotides are TGTGCCAGCAGCCAAACCCCCTTGGGGCAGTACTTC. It is translated as CASSQTPLGQYF.

The chain couples TRBV11-3 to TRBJ2-3; 7 nucleotides match TRBD2. This CDR3 is 16 amino acids long. V trimming: 5 bases; J trimming: 2 bases; junction bases outside the gene matches: 10. Germline-derived CDR1 and CDR2 are SGHNT and YENEEA. The CDR3 loop reads CASSLGRDPNTDTQYF. The CDR3 DNA sequence: TGTGCCAGCAGCCTAGGGAGGGACCCAAACACAGATACGCAGTATTTT.

Regarding this clone: The same CDR3 can be traced to other DNA sequences in this sample. The chain joins TRBV6-1 to TRBJ1-5, with 7 bases matching TRBD1. The CDR3 runs to 15 residues. V lost 0 bases and J lost 4; bases outside the gene matches: 3. Germline-derived CDR1 and CDR2 are MNHNS and SASEGT. For the CDR3, the DNA is TGTGCCAGCAGTGAAGCAGGGACAGTGAATCAGCCCCAGCATTTT. Translated, it gives CASSEAGTVNQPQHF.

The gene calls are TRBV5-8 and TRBJ1-5; no definite D call. The CDR3 has 15 amino acids. V lost 0 bases to trimming and J lost 2 bases, with 9 bases between them. Looked up from germline, CDR1 is SGHTS and CDR2 is YDEGEE. The CDR3 sequence: CASSLAPGGNQPQHF. The CDR3 region has the DNA TGTGCCAGCAGCTTGGCCCCGGGAGGCAATCAGCCCCAGCATTTT.

The CDR3 region is CASKPRDRWTYEQYF. The CDR3, as DNA: TGTGCCAGTAAACCCCGGGACAGGTGGACTTACGAGCAGTACTTC. V gene TRBV19 combines with J gene TRBJ2-7; 8 positions agree with TRBD1. Germline assignment: CDR1 LNHDA and CDR2 SQIVND (reference sequence). The trim removed 7 bases at V and 4 bases at J, leaving 12 bases unmatched. This CDR3 has 15 amino acids.

The rearrangement links TRBV5-1 to TRBJ1-6; no reliable D call. CDR3 length: 15 residues. The V gene's germline CDR1 is SGHRS and CDR2 YFSETQ. V lost 1 base to trimming and J lost 7 bases, with 12 bases between them. CDR3 nucleotides: TGCGCCAGCAGCTTGCCTGAGACTGCCAATTCACCCCTCCACTTT. Its protein product is CASSLPETANSPLHF.